This T cell receptor (beta chain) was captured by sequencing in a study of blood T cell repertoires in COVID-19. The V end was cut by 4 bases, the J end by 6 bases, with 19 bases between. The CDR3 is 16 amino acids. Germline V lookup: CDR1 MGHRA, CDR2 YSYEKL. Some clones are missing from TCRdb's copy, which holds only in-frame ones; the method was immunoSEQ multiplex PCR. The top ten clones hold about 20% of a sample with some 62,000 clones, 65% to 80% of them seen once. This receptor was obtained from a woman older than 75 with active or convalescent COVID-19. V and J are TRBV4-1 and TRBJ2-1; TRBD2 might be the D (5 bases). Sequenced input: peripheral blood. CDR3 sequence: CASSLAPGSSGNEQFF. CDR3 in DNA: TGCGCCAGCAGCCTGGCCCCGGGGAGTTCGGGCAATGAGCAGTTCTTC.